These 16 T cell receptor beta chains were all obtained from the same sample, sequenced in a study of shared clonotypes between healthy human individuals. Sequencing was performed with immunoSEQ multiplex PCR; in TCRdb, only in-frame clones are kept and a portion is missing. The table includes some 2 million clones, 90% to 95% detected once. The sample was naive CD4+ T cells sorted from blood. Subset defined: CD45RA+ positively selected. All receptors derive from a man between 18 and 35 years old in good health.

The gene calls are TRBV10-3 and TRBJ2-1; the match to TRBD1 covers 8 bases. J gave up 8 bases and V 4 bases, and 10 bases lay outside the gene matches. CDR3 length equals 15 residues. Per the germline V gene, CDR1 is ENHRY and CDR2 is SYGVKD. The CDR3 DNA reads as TGTGCCATCAGTGCGACAGGGGTGTTTATGTATGAGCAGTTCTTC. It encodes CAISATGVFMYEQFF.

The gene calls are TRBV30 and TRBJ2-6, with D maybe TRBD2 (6 bases). The germline V gene has CDR1 GTSNPN and CDR2 SVGIG (reference sequence). The V and J ends lost 5 bases and 2 bases respectively, with 10 bases between them. This CDR3 spans 14 amino acids. As DNA, the CDR3 is TGTGCCTGGTCGAGGGAGGCTGGGGCCAACGTCCTGACTTTC. It yields the protein CAWSREAGANVLTF.

The genes are TRBV28 and TRBJ1-2, with a possible D match to TRBD1 (5 bases). The V gene's germline CDR1 is MDHEN and CDR2 SYDVKM. V gave up 2 bases and J gave up 7 bases, with 14 bases separating them. The CDR3 totals 14 residues. The CDR3 sequence: CASSLRGVFSGYTF. CDR3 coding DNA: TGTGCCAGCAGTTTACGAGGGGTTTTCAGTGGCTACACCTTC.

The chain employs TRBV6-5 and TRBJ1-5, with D possibly being TRBD1 (5 bases). Germline V CDR1 and CDR2: MNHEY, SVGAGI. The CDR3 loop spans 14 amino acids. V lost 4 bases to trimming and J lost 1 base, with 8 bases between them. The CDR3 DNA reads as TGTGCCAGCAGTTTTAGACAGAGCAATCAGCCCCAGCATTTT. Its protein is CASSFRQSNQPQHF.

The V call is TRBV27, the J call TRBJ1-6; 9 bases are shared with TRBD1. V lost 5 bases, J lost 14 bases, and 7 bases stayed unmatched. The CDR3 sequence is 13 residues long. Germline values: CDR1 MNHEY, CDR2 SMNVEV (reference sequence). CDR3 sequence: CASSGQGLEALHF. For the CDR3, the DNA is TGTGCCAGCAGTGGACAGGGGCTTGAGGCCCTCCACTTT.

The CDR3 nucleotides read TGTGCCAGCAGCCGCAAAGACTCTCCTATTGCAACTAATGAAAAACTGTTTTTT. Translated: CASSRKDSPIATNEKLFF. The chain is built from TRBV5-4 and TRBJ1-4, with unresolved D. Germline values: CDR1 SGHNT, CDR2 YYREEE (reference sequence). This CDR3 contains 18 residues. V gave up 4 bases and J gave up 0 bases, with 19 bases separating them.

This clone showed up just once. The chain recombines TRBV5-1 with TRBJ2-1; no reliable D call. This CDR3 spans 15 amino acids. The germline gives CDR1 SGHRS, CDR2 YFSETQ. Trimming pared 0 bases from V and 2 bases from J, leaving 9 bases between. CDR3 nucleotide sequence: TGCGCCAGCAGCTTGGAACAGTACGCCTACAATGAGCAGTTCTTC. Protein product: CASSLEQYAYNEQFF.

This rearrangement joins TRBV5-1 to TRBJ1-1; D remains unclear. V shed 4 bases and J shed 1 base, with 11 bases lying between them. Germline loops: CDR1 SGHRS, CDR2 YFSETQ. CDR3 size: 14 residues. The CDR3 nucleotides read TGCGCCAGCAGCCCTAAGGGTGGGAACACTGAAGCTTTCTTT. Translation gives CASSPKGGNTEAFF.

This clone was seen just once. The rearrangement links TRBV27 to TRBJ2-2, with no clear D. CDR1 and CDR2 from the germline V gene are MNHEY and SMNVEV (reference sequence). Trimming pared 6 bases from V and 4 bases from J, leaving 9 bases between. This CDR3 is 13 amino acids long. CDR3 protein: CASRRELTGELFF. The CDR3 coding sequence is TGTGCCAGCAGAAGAGAACTCACCGGGGAGCTGTTTTTT.

The CDR3 protein is CASSQSGTGLDSPLHF. Here the CDR3 DNA reads TGTGCCAGTAGTCAGAGCGGGACAGGGCTGGATTCACCCCTCCACTTT. This chain joins TRBV19 and TRBJ1-6; 9 nucleotides agree with TRBD1. The CDR3 sequence is 16 residues long. The V segment lost 5 bases and the J segment 8 bases; nucleotides outside the gene matches: 10. From germline, CDR1 is LNHDA and CDR2 SQIVND (reference sequence).

The V call is TRBV5-5, the J call TRBJ2-3; TRBD2 might be the D (5 bases). Trimming cost V 0 bases and J 3 bases, with 14 bases left between them. Germline V CDR1 and CDR2: SGHKS, YYEKEE (reference sequence). The CDR3 is 16 amino acids. The CDR3: CASSLGQTRGTDTQYF. CDR3 sequence (DNA): TGTGCCAGCAGCTTGGGTCAAACTAGAGGGACAGATACGCAGTATTTT.

The chain employs TRBV19 and TRBJ2-2, with 9 nucleotides matching TRBD1. CDR1 LNHDA and CDR2 SQIVND come from the germline V gene (reference sequence). The V and J ends lost 3 bases and 0 bases, in that order; junction bases with no gene match: 2. This CDR3 contains 16 residues. CDR3 in amino acids: CASSIGTGTNTGELFF. The CDR3 nucleotides read TGTGCCAGTAGTATCGGGACAGGGACGAACACCGGGGAGCTGTTTTTT.

The chain uses TRBV27 and TRBJ1-5; D is possibly TRBD1 (6 bases). The CDR3 contains 13 residues. Trimming cost V 6 bases and J 3 bases, with 9 bases left between them. Germline values: CDR1 MNHEY, CDR2 SMNVEV (reference sequence). The CDR3 nucleotides read TGTGCCAGCAGCAGGACAGACAATCAGCCCCAGCATTTT. Encoded protein: CASSRTDNQPQHF.

The genes are TRBV25-1 and TRBJ2-7; D perhaps matches TRBD1 (6 bases). Trimming took off 1 base at V and 0 bases at J, with 10 bases between the two ends. The CDR3 runs to 15 residues. From germline, CDR1 is MGHDK and CDR2 SYGVNS. The CDR3 loop reads CASSELGTSSYEQYF. CDR3 sequence (DNA): TGTGCCAGCAGTGAATTAGGGACATCCTCCTACGAGCAGTACTTC.

Only one count was recorded for this clone. V gene TRBV6-5 combines with J gene TRBJ1-4, with no clear D. The CDR3 is made up of 16 amino acids. Germline values: CDR1 MNHEY, CDR2 SVGAGI. Trimming cost V 0 bases and J 5 bases, with 13 bases left between them. The CDR3 DNA is TGTGCCAGCAGTTACTCGAGATCCGCTTCAAATGAAAAACTGTTTTTT. This sequence encodes CASSYSRSASNEKLFF.

The chain carries TRBV30 and TRBJ1-5; D is perhaps TRBD1 (5 bases). From germline, CDR1 is GTSNPN and CDR2 SVGIG (reference sequence). V gave up 2 bases and J gave up 2 bases, with 16 bases separating them. The CDR3 sequence is 16 residues long. CDR3 sequence (DNA): TGTGCCTGGAGTCGACAGAAAATAGAAGGCAATCAGCCCCAGCATTTT. Protein sequence: CAWSRQKIEGNQPQHF.